The 3 T cell receptor beta chains in this list originate from one sample, sequenced in a study of CD8+ T cells in alopecia areata. Documented treatment: oral pan-JAK inhibitor, 5-10 mg twice daily. As the sequencing template, cDNA was produced by extracting RNA and reverse transcribing it. The table came from immunoSEQ multiplex PCR; TCRdb's copy has only in-frame clones and leaves some out. The sample yields about 270,000 clones, 60% seen once. The source was CD4+ T cells sorted from blood, collected around week 54, from a patient treated with tofacitinib. Receptors originate from a human donor with alopecia areata.

The rearrangement links TRBV29-1 to TRBJ2-7, with 10 bases lining up with TRBD1. The CDR3 is 13 amino acids. The trim removed 5 bases at V and 3 bases at J, leaving 4 bases unmatched. Germline V lookup: CDR1 SQVTM, CDR2 ANQGSEA. As DNA, the CDR3 is TGCAGCGTTTCCCGGGACAGGGGCTACGAGCAGTACTTC. Translated, it gives CSVSRDRGYEQYF.

A note on this clone: Sequence at one end of the junction differs from germline and may be a read error. V is TRBV23-1 and J is TRBJ1-1; D is undetermined. TRBV23-1 is an ORF for which the function is uncertain. There are 13 residues in the CDR3. In nucleotides, the CDR3 is TGCGCCAGCGGTCACCTGGGGAACACTGAAGCTTTCTTT. It translates to CASGHLGNTEAFF.

The chain uses TRBV29-1 and TRBJ2-3; TRBD2 aligns across 7 bases. The CDR3 covers 13 residues. The V gene end was trimmed by 8 bases and the J gene end by 1 base; junction bases not matched to a gene: 6. The germline CDR1 and CDR2 sequences are SQVTM and ANQGSEA. CDR3 amino acids: CSSHRGGTDTQYF. CDR3 sequence (DNA): TGCAGCTCCCATCGGGGGGGCACAGATACGCAGTATTTT.